This record concerns one T cell receptor (beta chain) sequence. Germline values: CDR1 SNHLY, CDR2 FYNNEI. The CDR3 loop spans 16 amino acids. The V gene lost 3 bases and the J gene lost 9 bases, with 21 bases spanning the gap. This sample is part of a study of T cell changes during pregnancy in multiple sclerosis. Sequencing was performed with immunoSEQ multiplex PCR; in TCRdb, only in-frame clones are kept and a portion is missing. In the table there are around 100,000 clones, about 94% of which are singletons. The sequence came from a female donor with multiple sclerosis, enrolled in a pregnancy study. The V and J genes are TRBV2 and TRBJ2-1, with D possibly matching TRBD1 (5 bases). This sample comprised peripheral blood, obtained before pregnancy. CDR3: CASSDGANWVSPEQFF. The DNA for the CDR3 is TGTGCCAGCAGTGATGGGGCGAACTGGGTATCACCTGAGCAGTTCTTC.